This record covers a single TCR beta chain. The sample is drawn from a study of OX40 agonist ivuxolimab in advanced cancers. The overall study: Earlier treatment with anti-PD-1, anti-PD-L1 or anti-CTLA-4 was permitted, and less than 50% had received some. Partial responses were achieved by three patients: one hepatocellular carcinoma, two cutaneous melanoma.

This CDR3 is 16 amino acids long. The germline V and J ends were trimmed by 0 bases and 4 bases, with 12 bases remaining between them. CDR1 is LGHNA and CDR2 is YSLEER in the germline V gene. Measured with immunoSEQ multiplex PCR; TCRdb has only the in-frame clones, and not every one. This sample has about 100,000 clones, with roughly 91% found just once. The V and J genes are TRBV4-3 and TRBJ1-4; TRBD1 is a possible D gene (5 bases). The receptor's source is an adult with an advanced solid tumor such as melanoma, head and neck, liver or kidney cancer. The sample here was CD4+ or CD8+ T cells sorted from blood, taken in a trial of the OX40 agonist ivuxolimab. This chain's CDR3 is CASSQDWGVNNEKLFF. As DNA, the CDR3 is TGCGCCAGCAGCCAAGATTGGGGGGTGAATAATGAAAAACTGTTTTTT.